This TCR beta chain was profiled in a study of blood T cell repertoires in COVID-19. Sequencing was performed with immunoSEQ multiplex PCR; in TCRdb, only in-frame clones are kept and a portion is missing. The profile shows a few hundred thousand clones, approximately 80% of them singletons. The CDR3 is 15 amino acids. Germline-derived CDR1 and CDR2 are SGHRS and YFSETQ. V dropped 0 bases and J dropped 2 bases, with 9 bases sitting between them. The rearrangement uses TRBV5-1 and TRBJ2-1; D is unclear. The clonotype was recovered from a human donor in a cohort sampled during active COVID-19. Sequencing was carried out using peripheral blood. CDR3 sequence reads: CASSLGAIAYNEQFF. CDR3 bases: TGCGCCAGCAGCTTGGGCGCGATCGCCTACAATGAGCAGTTCTTC. The full variable domain, completed using reference TRBV5-1 and TRBJ2-1, is KAGVTQTPRYLIKTRGQQVTLSCSPISGHRSVSWYQQTPGQGLQFLFEYFSETQRNKGNFPGRFSGRQFSNSRSEMNVSTLELGDSALYLCASSLGAIAYNEQFFGPGTRLTVL.